What follows are 7 T cell receptor beta chains derived from one specimen sequenced in a study of blood T cells in healthy people across ages. For the second PCR, which ran for 7 to 11 cycles, a sample-barcoded 5' primer and a J-beta primer mix were used. TCRdb passed the 5' RACE reads through MiXCR, listing each CDR3 protein once. The sample holds roughly 1.9 million distinct CDR3 sequences, 35% to 50% seen once. Material: blood. Source of these receptors: a human donor in good health.

The chain uses TRBV6-5 and TRBJ2-2, with TRBD1 matching over 10 bases. The CDR3 totals 16 residues. V lost 9 bases to trimming and J lost 4 bases; unmatched junction nucleotides: 11. CDR1 MNHEY and CDR2 SVGAGI come from the germline V gene. The CDR3 bases are TGTGCCAGGCCCGGAGGGACAGGGGTTAGCACCGGGGAGCTGTTTTTT. Protein product: CARPGGTGVSTGELFF.

Only a few counts were recorded for this clonotype. J is TRBJ2-5 and V is TRBV7-2, with D unclear. The CDR3 is made up of 15 amino acids. Germline V gives CDR1 SGHTA, CDR2 FQGNSA. Trimming stripped 8 bases from V and 2 bases from J, with 18 bases between. The CDR3 region is CASLSALGNQETQYF. For the CDR3, the DNA is TGTGCCAGCCTATCAGCGCTGGGAAATCAAGAGACCCAGTACTTC.

This rearrangement joins TRBV2 to TRBJ1-1, with a weak D call TRBD1 (6 bases). This CDR3 contains 13 residues. Germline V gene lookup returns CDR1 SNHLY and CDR2 FYNNEI. V lost 6 bases and J 7 bases, leaving 15 bases between the germline ends. This CDR3 reads CASSRDRNLEAFF. The CDR3 coding sequence is TGTGCCAGCAGCCGCGACAGGAACCTTGAAGCTTTCTTT. The variable domain in full, with the rest retrieved from reference TRBV2 and TRBJ1-1, is EPEVTQTPSHQVTQMGQEVILRCVPISNHLYFYWYRQILGQKVEFLVSFYNNEISEKSEIFDDQFSVERPDGSNFTLKIRSTKLEDSAMYFCASSRDRNLEAFFGQGTRLTVV.

This chain uses TRBV7-8 with TRBJ2-2; D possibly corresponds to TRBD2 (6 bases). The V end lost 2 bases, the J end lost 5 bases, and 15 bases lay between the germline ends. This CDR3 has 16 amino acids. Per germline, CDR1 SGHVS and CDR2 FQNEAQ. This CDR3 reads CASSLLSGGPTGELFF. CDR3 in DNA: TGTGCCAGCAGCTTACTTTCCGGGGGACCTACCGGGGAGCTGTTTTTT.

This clonotype was seen more than once but under ten times. This chain links TRBV20-1 with TRBJ2-7, with D perhaps being TRBD1 or TRBD2 (5 bases each). The CDR3 sequence is 13 residues long. The germline V gene has CDR1 DFQATT and CDR2 SNEGSKA (reference sequence). V was shortened by 6 bases and J by 4 bases, with 16 bases between the two germline ends. The CDR3 region is CSAPPGPQYEQYF. The CDR3 DNA follows: TGCAGTGCCCCCCCGGGACCTCAATACGAGCAGTACTTC.

The chain carries TRBV5-1 and TRBJ2-2; maybe TRBD1 (5 bases). The CDR3 is 17 amino acids. Trimming stripped 3 bases from V and 2 bases from J, with 17 bases between. The germline CDR1 and CDR2 sequences are SGHRS and YFSETQ. For the CDR3, the DNA is TGCGCCAGCAGCTCCCGGCGTGACAGTTTAAACACCGGGGAGCTGTTTTTT. Translated, it gives CASSSRRDSLNTGELFF.

Here the CDR3 DNA reads TGTGCCAGCAGTCAAACCGGGACGGCCGAAGTTTTGGGCTACACCTTC. This codes for CASSQTGTAEVLGYTF. The chain uses TRBV6-5 and TRBJ1-2, with D maybe TRBD1 (5 bases). The CDR3 spans 16 residues. V lost 5 bases and J lost 8, with 24 bases in between. The germline CDR1 and CDR2 sequences are MNHEY and SVGAGI.